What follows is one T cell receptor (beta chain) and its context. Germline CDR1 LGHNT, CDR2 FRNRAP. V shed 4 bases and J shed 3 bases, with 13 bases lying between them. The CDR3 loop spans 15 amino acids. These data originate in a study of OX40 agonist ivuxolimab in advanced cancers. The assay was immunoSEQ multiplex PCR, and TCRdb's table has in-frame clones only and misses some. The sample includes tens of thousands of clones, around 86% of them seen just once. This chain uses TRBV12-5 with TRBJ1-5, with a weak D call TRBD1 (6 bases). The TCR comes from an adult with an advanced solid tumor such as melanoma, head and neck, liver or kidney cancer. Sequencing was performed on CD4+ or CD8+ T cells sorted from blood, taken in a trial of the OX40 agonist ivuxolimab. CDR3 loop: CASGYQAGDNQPQHF. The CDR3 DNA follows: TGTGCTAGTGGTTACCAGGCAGGGGACAATCAGCCCCAGCATTTT.